Listed below are T cell receptor beta chains from one sample, sequenced in a study of blood T cell repertoires in COVID-19. Clones were read by immunoSEQ multiplex PCR, and TCRdb kept only the in-frame ones, dropping some. The sample holds 250,000 or so clones, nearly 85% seen once. Sequenced input: peripheral blood. These receptors were taken from a human donor in a cohort sampled during active COVID-19. Each CDR3 is given with its conserved first and last residue. The D gene is left open where the match is weak. Size tells how often a clone was seen (once, few, many) or the class of an expanded clone, and some rows leave it out.

16 TRBD2 TRBJ2-1 NA TRBV19 TGTGCCAGTAGTTCCTCCGGGACTAGCGAGTACAATGAGCAGTTCTTC CASSSSGTSEYNEQFF
16 TRBD1 TRBJ2-7 NA TRBV7-9 TGTGCCAGCAGCCGGACAGGGGTCACGGTCCGCTACGAGCAGTACTTC CASSRTGVTVRYEQYF
16 TRBD1 TRBJ2-5 NA TRBV3-1/TRBV3-2 TGTGCCAGCAGCCTTTGGACTGACAGGGTGGGAGAGACCCAGTACTTC CASSLWTDRVGETQYF
14 TRBD1 TRBJ1-4 NA TRBV2 TGTGCCAGCGATCCTGAGGGGGCGAGGGAAAAACTGTTTTTT CASDPEGAREKLFF
16 TRBD2 TRBJ2-5 NA TRBV15 TGTGCCACCAGCAGACTCATAGCGGGAGGGCAAGAGACCCAGTACTTC CATSRLIAGGQETQYF
14 NA TRBJ2-3 NA TRBV19 TGTGCCAGTAGTATAACAGCCTTCCTTGATACGCAGTATTTT CASSITAFLDTQYF
17 TRBD2 TRBJ2-3 NA TRBV7-3 TGTGCCAGCAGCTATGGCGGAGCGGGGGTGATCACAGATACGCAGTATTTT CASSYGGAGVITDTQYF
13 TRBD1 TRBJ1-4 NA TRBV10-3 TGTGCCATCAGCGGGACAGGGGAAGAAAAACTGTTTTTT CAISGTGEEKLFF
16 TRBD1 TRBJ2-5 once TRBV5-1 TGCGCCAGCAGCTTTAACAGGGGGCGCGGCGTAGAGACCCAGTACTTC CASSFNRGRGVETQYF
12 NA TRBJ2-7 NA TRBV28 TGTGCCAGCGGAGGGAGAGTTGGCGAGCAGTACTTC CASGGRVGEQYF
18 TRBD1 TRBJ2-7 NA TRBV28 TGTGCCAGCAGTTCGAGGACAGGGTGGCAATCCCCCTCCTACGAGCAGTACTTC CASSSRTGWQSPSYEQYF
14 NA TRBJ2-3 NA TRBV28 TGTGCCAGCAGCCCTCGATGGGCCACAGATACGCAGTATTTT CASSPRWATDTQYF
14 NA TRBJ2-5 NA TRBV6-1 TGTGCCAGCAGTGAAGTTGGGTATGCGGGGACCCAGTACTTC CASSEVGYAGTQYF
14 TRBD1 TRBJ1-2 few TRBV6-5 TGTGCCAGCAGAAGAACAGGGGGGGACTATGGCTACACCTTC CASRRTGGDYGYTF
15 NA TRBJ2-1 NA TRBV6-5 TGTGCCAGCAGCGTAGACACCGCGGGGTACAATGAGCAGTTCTTC CASSVDTAGYNEQFF
14 NA TRBJ2-1 NA TRBV28 TGTGCCAGCATCCTAGGTGGAGGAATCAATGAGCAGTTCTTC CASILGGGINEQFF
15 TRBD1 TRBJ2-7 NA TRBV19 TGTGCCAGTAGTGAGCAGGACAGGGCGAGGTACGAGCAGTACTTC CASSEQDRARYEQYF
16 TRBD2 TRBJ2-3 NA TRBV2 TGTGCCAGCAGTCCCTTGGGGGGGGGACTCACAGATACGCAGTATTTT CASSPLGGGLTDTQYF
14 TRBD1 TRBJ1-5 NA TRBV27 TGTGCCAGCAGTTTAAGGGACAGGGACCAGCCCCAGCATTTT CASSLRDRDQPQHF
12 NA TRBJ2-3 NA TRBV7-9 TGTGCCAGCAGCTCCCGTACAGATACGCAGTATTTT CASSSRTDTQYF
13 TRBD2 TRBJ2-1 NA TRBV5-1 TGCGCCAGCAGTGGACTAGCGGGGGATGAGCAGTTCTTC CASSGLAGDEQFF
15 TRBD1 TRBJ2-2 NA TRBV7-9 TGTGCCAGCAGCTCGCCAGGGGGAAACACCGGGGAGCTGTTTTTT CASSSPGGNTGELFF
17 NA TRBJ2-1 NA TRBV28 TGTGCCACCCGATCGAAGGCAGGGGCGAGTCTTAACAATGAGCAGTTCTTC CATRSKAGASLNNEQFF
18 NA TRBJ2-2 NA TRBV23-1 TGCGCCAGCAGTCAATCCCGACGGACAGAGAGAAACACCGGGGAGCTGTTTTTT CASSQSRRTERNTGELFF
15 TRBD1 TRBJ1-1 NA TRBV3-1/TRBV3-2 TGTGCCAGCAGCCGAGGGACAGGCATGAACACTGAAGCTTTCTTT CASSRGTGMNTEAFF
13 TRBD1 TRBJ1-1 NA TRBV6-4 TGTGCCAGCAGGAGGACAGGGAACACTGAAGCTTTCTTT CASRRTGNTEAFF
13 NA TRBJ1-2 NA TRBV7-2 TGTGCCAGCAGGTTTACAGGGAACTATGGCTACACCTTC CASRFTGNYGYTF
16 NA TRBJ1-2 NA TRBV18 TGTGCCAGCTCACCACGTGGAGGGCCGACTAACTATGGCTACACCTTC CASSPRGGPTNYGYTF
16 TRBD1 TRBJ1-4 NA TRBV27 TGTGCCAGCAGTTTGACCGGGACAGGTGCGAATGAAAAACTGTTTTTT CASSLTGTGANEKLFF
14 NA TRBJ2-5 NA TRBV6-1 TGTGCCAGCAGTGATCCGGGACTGGTTGAGACCCAGTACTTC CASSDPGLVETQYF
14 NA TRBJ2-3 NA TRBV2 TGTGCCAGCAGGAAGCAGCAGGGGGACTATACGCAGTATTTT CASRKQQGDYTQYF
15 TRBD2 TRBJ2-5 NA TRBV5-1 TGCGCCAGCAGCTCCAGCGGGGCGGTTCAAGAGACCCAGTACTTC CASSSSGAVQETQYF
15 TRBD1 TRBJ2-3 NA TRBV10-3 TGTGCCATACAGGACAGGGAAGCTTCCACAGATACGCAGTATTTT CAIQDREASTDTQYF
13 NA TRBJ1-1 once TRBV28 TGTGCCAGCAGTTTATTCGGTCGGACTGAAGCTTTCTTT CASSLFGRTEAFF
14 TRBD2 TRBJ2-7 few TRBV15 TGTGCCACCAGCAAAGGACTAGCGGACTACGAGCAGTACTTC CATSKGLADYEQYF
11 NA TRBJ2-5 once TRBV3-1/TRBV3-2 TGTGCCAGCAGCCAAGTCACTAGTTTCGACTTC CASSQVTSFDF
16 NA TRBJ1-6 NA TRBV19 TGTGCCAGTAGTATCCAAGGGGCGGCCTATAATTCACCCCTCCACTTT CASSIQGAAYNSPLHF
16 TRBD1 TRBJ2-3 NA TRBV5-1 TGCGCCAGCAGTCCTCCGGTAGGGGGCCAGCCAGATACGCAGTATTTT CASSPPVGGQPDTQYF
12 NA TRBJ2-3 NA TRBV3-1/TRBV3-2 TGTGCCAGCAGCCAATCCCTTAATACGCAGTATTTT CASSQSLNTQYF
16 NA TRBJ1-3 NA TRBV6-2/TRBV6-3 TGTGCCAGCAGTTACTCCAGGAGGAGCTCTGGAAACACCATATATTTT CASSYSRRSSGNTIYF
16 NA TRBJ2-3 once TRBV27 TGTGCCAGCAGAACCTCCGACAGACCCCCGAGGGATACGCAGTATTTT CASRTSDRPPRDTQYF
15 TRBD2 TRBJ2-3 many TRBV6-4 TGTGCCAGCAGCCAGACTAGCGGGGGCTCAGATACGCAGTATTTT CASSQTSGGSDTQYF
20 NA TRBJ2-4 NA TRBV21-1 TGTGCCAGCAGGTTGGCCCTTTATAGCGGGGGGCAGGGTGTGAAAAACATTCAGTACTTC CASRLALYSGGQGVKNIQYF
18 TRBD2 TRBJ2-2 NA TRBV4-1 TGCGCCAGCAGCCAAGCGCTGACTAGCGGGAGGAGCACCGGGGAGCTGTTTTTT CASSQALTSGRSTGELFF
13 NA TRBJ2-7 NA TRBV18 TGTGCCAGCTCACCAGGGGACAACTACGAGCAGTACTTC CASSPGDNYEQYF
12 NA TRBJ2-7 NA TRBV7-6 TGTGCCAGCAGCTTAGACAGGGACGAGCAGTACTTC CASSLDRDEQYF
17 TRBD2 TRBJ2-3 NA TRBV27 TGTGCCAGCAGTTCCGGACTAGCGGGAGTCAGCACAGATACGCAGTATTTT CASSSGLAGVSTDTQYF
17 TRBD2 TRBJ2-3 NA TRBV6-1 TGTGCCAGCAGTGAAGGGGCGGCTAGCGGGGGGGCCGATACGCAGTATTTT CASSEGAASGGADTQYF
16 NA TRBJ1-1 few TRBV6-2/TRBV6-3 TGTGCCAGCAGTTCCGTCGGGATAGGGGGGGCTACTGAAGCTTTCTTT CASSSVGIGGATEAFF
16 NA TRBJ1-6 NA TRBV19 TGTGCCAGTAGCACCTCCGGGAGCTCCTATAATTCACCCCTCCACTTT CASSTSGSSYNSPLHF
18 TRBD1 TRBJ1-5 many TRBV6-2/TRBV6-3 TGTGCCAGCAGTTCCATTTCACACAGGGGGCGAAGCAATCAGCCCCAGCATTTT CASSSISHRGRSNQPQHF
15 TRBD1 TRBJ2-3 once TRBV18 TGTGCCAGCTCACCCCCAGGGGGAGTGGAAGATACGCAGTATTTT CASSPPGGVEDTQYF
15 TRBD2 TRBJ2-2 many TRBV28 TGTGCCAGCAGCGGGACTAGCGGGGTGTGGGGGGAGCTGTTTTTT CASSGTSGVWGELFF
15 NA TRBJ1-1 NA TRBV4-1 TGCGCCAGCAGCCATACAGAGCTCGGAGGGGCTGAAGCTTTCTTT CASSHTELGGAEAFF
16 TRBD1 TRBJ1-5 NA TRBV6-6 TGTGCCAGCAGTTACTCACCGGGACAGGGATATCAGCCCCAGCATTTT CASSYSPGQGYQPQHF
16 TRBD2 TRBJ2-7 NA TRBV5-1 TGCGCCAGCAGCTTGGATTTAGCGGGAGGGCCCCGGGAGCAGTACTTC CASSLDLAGGPREQYF
17 NA TRBJ1-5 NA TRBV6-1 TGTGCCAGCAGTGGAGGAGGGTTGGGGGATAGCAATCAGCCCCAGCATTTT CASSGGGLGDSNQPQHF
17 NA TRBJ1-3 NA TRBV27 TGTGCCAGCAGCTTATACTCCCGCCCGATATCTGGAAACACCATATATTTT CASSLYSRPISGNTIYF
14 TRBD1 TRBJ1-2 NA TRBV5-1 TGCGCCAGCAGCTTGCCTAACAGGGGTTCTGGCTACACCTTC CASSLPNRGSGYTF